These T cell receptor beta chains were read from a single sample in a study of ipilimumab plus nivolumab after autologous stem cell transplantation. Assay used: immunoSEQ multiplex PCR; TCRdb lists only in-frame clones, some missing. The table includes around 17,000 clones, 71% detected once. Sequencing used PBMCs, obtained in a trial of ipilimumab plus nivolumab as post-transplant consolidation. All receptors derive from a male donor with diffuse large B-cell lymphoma. The CDR3 runs from the conserved cysteine through the conserved F or W. The order of the fields is clone size, J gene, D gene, V gene, CDR3 protein, CDR3 DNA. The D gene is left open where the match is weak. Rows may omit the clone size; those that give it use once, few, many or a size class.

few,TRBJ2-1,TRBD2,TRBV2,CASSAAETSGGDEQFF,TGTGCCAGCAGCGCTGCCGAGACTAGCGGTGGCGATGAGCAGTTCTTC
NA,TRBJ1-2,TRBD1,TRBV6-1,CASSEIQGFDGYTF,TGTGCCAGCAGTGAAATACAGGGGTTCGACGGCTACACCTTC
NA,TRBJ1-1,TRBD1,TRBV19,CASSPQGVPSAFF,TGTGCCAGTAGTCCGCAGGGGGTCCCATCCGCTTTCTTT
few,TRBJ1-2,NA,TRBV6-1,CASSVIDRIENYGYTF,TGTGCCAGCAGTGTTATCGACAGAATAGAGAACTATGGCTACACCTTC
once,TRBJ2-1,TRBD1,TRBV5-1,CASSPQGALYNEQFF,TGCGCCAGCAGTCCCCAGGGGGCCCTCTACAATGAGCAGTTCTTC
NA,TRBJ2-2,NA,TRBV7-3,CASSLSQGRTGELFF,TGTGCCAGCAGCTTATCCCAGGGGAGGACCGGGGAGCTGTTTTTT
NA,TRBJ2-1,TRBD2,TRBV7-2,CASSLYDGTSCFF,TGTGCCAGCAGCCTCTACGACGGGACTAGCTGCTTCTTC
few,TRBJ1-2,NA,TRBV2,CASSEHYGYTF,TGTGCCAGCAGTGAACACTATGGCTACACCTTC
NA,TRBJ1-2,NA,TRBV5-1,CASSLGQGDYGYTF,TGCGCCAGCAGCTTGGGACAAGGTGACTATGGCTACACCTTC
NA,TRBJ1-2,NA,TRBV28,CASSLYGEWGYTF,TGTGCCAGCAGTTTATACGGGGAATGGGGCTACACCTTC
once,TRBJ2-3,TRBD2,TRBV19,CASSRAGTSEMAQYF,TGTGCCAGTAGTAGGGCCGGGACTAGCGAGATGGCGCAGTATTTT
NA,TRBJ1-1,NA,TRBV7-3,CASSLYFRTEAFF,TGTGCCAGCAGCTTATACTTTAGGACTGAAGCTTTCTTT
NA,TRBJ1-3,NA,TRBV28,CASSLGTGGPLDTIYF,TGTGCCAGCAGTTTGGGGACTGGGGGCCCCCTGGACACCATATATTTT
large,TRBJ2-1,NA,TRBV4-1,CASSQEPNYNEQFF,TGCGCCAGCAGCCAAGAGCCGAATTACAATGAGCAGTTCTTC
NA,TRBJ2-2,NA,TRBV5-6,CASSSAGIPRGELFF,TGTGCCAGCAGCTCAGCCGGGATCCCGAGGGGGGAGCTGTTTTTT
NA,TRBJ2-7,TRBD2,TRBV11-3,CASSPRTSGSHEQYF,TGTGCCAGCAGTCCTCGGACTAGCGGTTCCCACGAGCAGTACTTC
few,TRBJ1-2,TRBD1,TRBV2,CASSSGGWGYTF,TGTGCCAGCAGTTCAGGGGGCTGGGGCTACACCTTC
NA,TRBJ1-5,NA,TRBV5-1,CASSLGFSNQPQHF,TGCGCCAGCAGCTTGGGGTTTAGCAATCAGCCCCAGCATTTT
NA,TRBJ2-1,NA,TRBV4-1,CASRTVGLYNEQFF,TGCGCCAGCAGAACAGTGGGCCTCTACAATGAGCAGTTCTTC
few,TRBJ2-1,NA,TRBV27,CASSLRLNNEQFF,TGTGCCAGCAGTCTCAGGTTGAACAATGAGCAGTTCTTC